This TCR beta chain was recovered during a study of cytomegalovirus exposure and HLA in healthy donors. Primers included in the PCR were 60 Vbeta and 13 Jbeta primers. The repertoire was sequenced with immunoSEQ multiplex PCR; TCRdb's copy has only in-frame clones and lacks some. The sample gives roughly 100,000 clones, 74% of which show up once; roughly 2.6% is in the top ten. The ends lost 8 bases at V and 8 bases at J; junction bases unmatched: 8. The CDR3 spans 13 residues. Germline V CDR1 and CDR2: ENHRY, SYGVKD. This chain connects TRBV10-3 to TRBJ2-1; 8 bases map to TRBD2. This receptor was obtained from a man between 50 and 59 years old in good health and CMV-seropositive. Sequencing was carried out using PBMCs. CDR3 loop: CAIWSGSGYEQFF. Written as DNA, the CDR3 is TGTGCCATCTGGAGCGGGAGCGGCTATGAGCAGTTCTTC.